This is a list of T cell receptor beta chains from one sample in a study of patients and donors after allogeneic stem cell transplantation. TCRdb passed the RT-PCR reads through MiXCR, listing each CDR3 protein once. The profile covers 20,000 or so distinct CDR3 sequences, with roughly two fifths appearing a single time and roughly three quarters taken by the ten largest. Sample: blood, either unsorted or a sorted T cell fraction (not recorded which). These TCRs come from a human donor who was either an allogeneic HSCT recipient or a stem cell or donor lymphocyte infusion donor (not recorded which). It is not recorded whose cells these are; they may come from a transplant donor. Each CDR3 is given with its conserved first and last residue. A D gene is named only where the DNA matches it firmly. Rows give clone size only sometimes, using once, few, many, or a class for an expanded clone.

v_call,clone_size,d_call,j_call,cdr3_nt,cdr3_aa
TRBV6-1,-,-,TRBJ2-7,TGTGCCAGCAGTGACGGCCAAGTGAGCTCCTACGAGCAGTACTTC,CASSDGQVSSYEQYF
TRBV14,-,TRBD2,TRBJ2-2,TGTGCCAGCAGCCTAGCGGGAGACGGCACCGGGGAGCTGTTTTTT,CASSLAGDGTGELFF
TRBV5-1,-,-,TRBJ1-4,TGCGCCAGCAGCTTTGACAGCTTTAATGAAAAACTGTTTTTT,CASSFDSFNEKLFF
TRBV5-1,few,-,TRBJ1-1,TGCGCCAGCAGCTTGGAAGGGAGGGACACTGAAGCTTTCTTT,CASSLEGRDTEAFF
TRBV5-1,-,TRBD2,TRBJ2-3,TGCGCCAGCAGCCAATGGACTAGCGGGACAGATACGCAGTATTTT,CASSQWTSGTDTQYF
TRBV6-5,-,-,TRBJ2-7,TGTGCCAGCAGTTACTCCCAAACAAGGGGATTGGGCGAGCAGTACTTC,CASSYSQTRGLGEQYF
TRBV7-9,-,-,TRBJ1-4,TGTGCCAGCAGCTTTTCCCTCGGGACGGACAATGAAAAACTGTTTTTT,CASSFSLGTDNEKLFF
TRBV11-2,few,-,TRBJ2-3,TGTGCCAGCAGCTTAGGCGACAGGAGCACAGATACGCAGTATTTT,CASSLGDRSTDTQYF
TRBV9,-,-,TRBJ2-1,TGTGCCAGCAGCGTAGGGGGCGACTCCTACAATGAGCAGTTCTTC,CASSVGGDSYNEQFF
TRBV11-2,few,-,TRBJ2-1,TGTGCCAGCAGCCAAGGGTACAATGAGCAGTTCTTC,CASSQGYNEQFF
TRBV14,-,-,TRBJ1-1,TGTGCCAGCAGCCAAAGGTTTAACACTGAAGCTTTCTTT,CASSQRFNTEAFF
TRBV6-5,-,-,TRBJ1-2,TGTGCCAGCAGTTACTCTCCGGGACTGAGGAACTATGGCTACACCTTC,CASSYSPGLRNYGYTF
TRBV5-6,-,-,TRBJ1-4,TGTGCCAGCAGCTCGCGAGTCGAAAAACTGTTTTTT,CASSSRVEKLFF
TRBV11-2,-,-,TRBJ1-5,TGTGCCAGCAGCCGGACCCCCCATCAGCCCCAGCATTTT,CASSRTPHQPQHF
TRBV7-9,-,-,TRBJ1-1,TGTGCCAGCAGCTTAGCGGTCAACCTCCCTGAAGCTTTCTTT,CASSLAVNLPEAFF
TRBV6-1,few,-,TRBJ1-5,TGTGCCAGCAGTGAAGTGGGGTATCAGCCCCAGCATTTT,CASSEVGYQPQHF
TRBV12-3/TRBV12-4,-,-,TRBJ2-1,TGTGCCAGCAGTCCGAGGTTCGAGGGGTACAATGAGCAGTTCTTC,CASSPRFEGYNEQFF
TRBV21-1,-,-,TRBJ2-4,TGTGCCAGCAGCACTAGCGGGGGGCCCAAAAACATTCAGTACTTC,CASSTSGGPKNIQYF
TRBV5-1,few,TRBD1,TRBJ1-1,TGCGCCAGCAGCTTGGCAGGGGGCGCGGAAGCTTTCTTT,CASSLAGGAEAFF
TRBV20-1,few,-,TRBJ1-6,TGCAGTGCTAGAGAGTGGGATAATTCACCCCTCCACTTT,CSAREWDNSPLHF
TRBV14,-,-,TRBJ1-1,TGTGCCAGCAGCCGCTTACGGTGGGGGGCTAGGAACACTGAAGCTTTCTTC,CASSRLRWGARNTEAFF
TRBV6-5,-,TRBD2,TRBJ2-7,TGTGCCAGCAGGCCCGGGACTAGCCCAATCCACGAGCAGTACTTC,CASRPGTSPIHEQYF
TRBV20-1,-,-,TRBJ1-3,TGCAGTGCTAGAGGACAGTTGTTCTCTGGAAACACCATATATTTT,CSARGQLFSGNTIYF
TRBV10-1,-,-,TRBJ2-3,TGCGCCAGCAGCGAGTCTAGACCGGGACTCAATACGCAGTATTTT,CASSESRPGLNTQYF
TRBV9,-,TRBD1,TRBJ2-7,TGTGCCAGCAGCTTCGGACAGGGGGCGTTCTCCGAGCAGTACTTC,CASSFGQGAFSEQYF
TRBV4-2,-,-,TRBJ2-4,TGTGCCAGCAGCCAGGAACCGGGACCCTCTGGAAACATTCAGTACTTC,CASSQEPGPSGNIQYF
TRBV12-3/TRBV12-4,-,-,TRBJ1-6,TGTGCCAGCACCTTTGGGGGGGTTAATTCACCCCTCCACTTT,CASTFGGVNSPLHF
TRBV10-2,once,-,TRBJ1-5,TGCGCCAGCAGTGAGTCTTACAGGGCAGGTAAGCCCCAGCATTTT,CASSESYRAGKPQHF
TRBV5-1,few,TRBD1,TRBJ1-3,TGCGCCAGCAGCTCCACCGCGGGACAGGGTAGAAACACCATATATTTT,CASSSTAGQGRNTIYF
TRBV5-1,-,-,TRBJ1-2,TGCGCCAGCAGCTTTTTGGACAACTATGGCTACACCTTC,CASSFLDNYGYTF
TRBV15,-,TRBD1,TRBJ1-3,TGTGCCACCAGCATTCGACAGGGGGCCCATATTGCTGGAAACACCATATATTTT,CATSIRQGAHIAGNTIYF
TRBV9,few,-,TRBJ1-5,TGTGCCAGCAGCGTAGCTCAGGGATTCGCGCCCCAGCATTTT,CASSVAQGFAPQHF
TRBV21-1,few,-,TRBJ1-3,TGTGCCAGCAGCGACGCCAGGGTATCGAACACCATATATTTT,CASSDARVSNTIYF
TRBV6-1,few,-,TRBJ1-5,TGTGCCAGCAGTGAAGGGCCGGTTAGCAATCAGCCCCAGCATTTT,CASSEGPVSNQPQHF
TRBV5-1,few,-,TRBJ2-7,TGCGCCAGCAGCTTCGGCAAGAGCTCCTACGAGCAGTACTTC,CASSFGKSSYEQYF
TRBV15,few,-,TRBJ2-5,TGTGCCACCAGCAGAGGGACAATGGAGACCCAGTACTTC,CATSRGTMETQYF
TRBV6-5,-,-,TRBJ1-1,TGTGCCAGCAGTTTACCAGGGACTGAAGCTTTCTTT,CASSLPGTEAFF
TRBV3-1,-,-,TRBJ2-5,TGTGCCAGCAGCCAAGATATAGCTGGGGCCCAAGAGACCCAGTACTTC,CASSQDIAGAQETQYF
TRBV20-1,few,-,TRBJ1-2,TGCAGTGCTACGGGCCAGATACTTGGCTACACCTTC,CSATGQILGYTF
TRBV4-1,-,-,TRBJ1-4,TGCGCCAGCAGCCAAGATAGGACGCAGAATGAAAAACTGTTTTTT,CASSQDRTQNEKLFF
TRBV28,few,-,TRBJ2-2,TGTGCCAGCAGTCCATATGGACTGTTGATGAACACCGGGGAGCTGTTTTTT,CASSPYGLLMNTGELFF
TRBV12-3/TRBV12-4,-,TRBD1,TRBJ2-5,TGTGCCAGCAGCCACGACCGGACAGGCGTTTACCAAGAGACCCAGTACTTC,CASSHDRTGVYQETQYF
TRBV6-6,many,TRBD1,TRBJ1-4,TGTGCCAGCAGTTACTCCGACAGGGGCGGTGAAAAACTGTTTTTT,CASSYSDRGGEKLFF
TRBV7-9,few,-,TRBJ1-6,TGTGCCAGCAGCTCCGGGTTAAATTCACCCCTCCACTTT,CASSSGLNSPLHF
TRBV4-1,-,-,TRBJ2-2,TGCGCCAGCAGCCAAGATAGAGGGGCCGGGGAGCTGTTTTTT,CASSQDRGAGELFF
TRBV5-1,-,-,TRBJ2-5,TGCGCCAGCAGCTTCCGGGGGGAGACCCAGTACTTC,CASSFRGETQYF
TRBV2,few,-,TRBJ1-4,TGTGCCAGCAGTGAACACGGGAGAACTAATGAAAAACTGTTTTTT,CASSEHGRTNEKLFF
TRBV9,-,TRBD2,TRBJ2-7,TGTGCCAGCAGCGGGACTAGCGGGAGTTTAGCCTACGAGCAGTACTTC,CASSGTSGSLAYEQYF
TRBV2,-,-,TRBJ1-5,TGTGCCAGCAGTTTTGGAGGCCTAGTCCAGCCCCAGCATTTT,CASSFGGLVQPQHF
TRBV6-5,-,-,TRBJ2-5,TGTGCCAGCAGTTACTCTTCCCTACAAGAGACCCAGTACTTC,CASSYSSLQETQYF
TRBV5-1,-,-,TRBJ2-1,TGCGCCAGCAGCCCCGGGGACACAGTCTACAATGAGCAGTTCTTC,CASSPGDTVYNEQFF
TRBV7-6,once,-,TRBJ1-1,TGTGCCAGCAGCTTAGCGCCAGGGACCCCCCTGACTGCTTTCTTT,CASSLAPGTPLTAFF
TRBV12-5,few,-,TRBJ2-3,TGTGCTAGTGGTTCCCCCGGTACAGATACGCAGTATTTT,CASGSPGTDTQYF
TRBV5-5,-,-,TRBJ1-1,TGTGCCAGCAGCTTGCCAGGGTCCCACAACACTGAAGCTTTCTTT,CASSLPGSHNTEAFF